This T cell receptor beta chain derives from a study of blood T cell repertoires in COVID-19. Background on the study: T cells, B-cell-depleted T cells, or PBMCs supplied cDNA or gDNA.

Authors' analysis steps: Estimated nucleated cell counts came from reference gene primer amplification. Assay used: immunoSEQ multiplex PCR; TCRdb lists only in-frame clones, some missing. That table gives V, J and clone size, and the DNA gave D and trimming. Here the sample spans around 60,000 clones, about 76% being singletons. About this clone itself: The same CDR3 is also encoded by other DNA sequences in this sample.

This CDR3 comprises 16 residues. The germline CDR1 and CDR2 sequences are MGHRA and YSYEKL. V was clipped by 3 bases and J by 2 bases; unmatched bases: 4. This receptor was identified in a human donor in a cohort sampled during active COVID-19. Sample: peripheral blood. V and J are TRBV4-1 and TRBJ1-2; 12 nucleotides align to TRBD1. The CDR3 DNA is TGCGCCAGCAGCCAGACCGGGACAGGGGGCAACTATGGCTACACCTTC. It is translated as CASSQTGTGGNYGYTF.